A single sample gave rise to the 9 T cell receptor beta chains below, sequenced in a study of tumor and adjacent non-tumor tissue in lung cancer. No cell sorting was done before RNA was extracted from the tissue. More than 3 cm separated this lung sample from the edge of the tumor. A modified ARM-PCR protocol with three rounds of nested PCR amplified TCRbeta. TCRdb recomputed calls from the multiplex PCR reads with MiXCR, one row per CDR3 protein. The sample has about 98,000 distinct CDR3 sequences, about 80% seen once. Sample: distant non-tumor lung tissue. All receptors come from a man aged 55 to 70 with small cell lung cancer.

The CDR3 bases are TGCAGCGTTGAGAGCCTGTGCGCAGATACGCAGTATTTT. This sequence encodes CSVESLCADTQYF. This rearrangement joins TRBV29-1 to TRBJ2-3, with D unresolved. There are 13 residues in the CDR3. The V and J ends lost 3 bases and 4 bases respectively, with 11 bases between them. Germline V lookup: CDR1 SQVTM, CDR2 ANQGSEA.

In the case of this clonotype: A junction end diverges from the germline sequence, so it may reflect a read error. The chain uses TRBV5-5 and TRBJ1-1, with D unclear. CDR1 and CDR2 (germline): SGHKS, YYEKEE (reference sequence). The CDR3 spans 13 residues. Here the CDR3 reads CASGLSSNTEAFF. The CDR3 bases are TGTGCCAGCGGCTTGTCATCGAACACTGAAGCATTCTTT.

The chain has TRBV6-8 and TRBJ1-5; D call uncertain. V was trimmed by 5 bases and J by 2 bases, leaving 16 bases between them. The CDR3 consists of 16 residues. The V gene's germline CDR1 is MNHGY and CDR2 SAAAGT. CDR3: CASSRRATDGNQPQHF. The DNA for the CDR3 is TGTGCCAGCAGTCGACGCGCCACCGACGGCAATCAGCCCCAGCATTTT.

This clonotype was seen once. The junction and the germline gene differ at one end; a read error may be behind it. The J gene is TRBJ2-2, the V gene TRBV10-3; D is tentatively TRBD1 or TRBD2 (5 bases each). In germline, CDR1 is ENHRY, CDR2 SYGVKD. This CDR3 has 16 residues. DNA of the CDR3: TGTACCATGAGTGAAGGGCTTCACCGGGGCACCGGGGAGCCGTTTTTT. Encoded protein: CTMSEGLHRGTGEPFF.

Regarding this clonotype: The junction departs from germline at one end; a sequencing error may be responsible. V gene TRBV28 combines with J gene TRBJ1-5; D remains unclear. Germline CDR1 MDHEN, CDR2 SYDVKM. The CDR3 length is 14 residues. The DNA of the CDR3 is TGTGCCAGCAGTCCCACACTAGGGAATCAGCCCCACCATTTT. Protein sequence: CASSPTLGNQPHHF.

A note on this clonotype: A much larger clone is a single base away; this may be a read error. The chain has TRBV30 and TRBJ2-3; 7 nucleotides match TRBD1. Germline CDR1 and CDR2: GTSNPN and SVGIG (reference sequence). The CDR3 has 19 residues. CDR3 sequence: CARSVKGALSRRSTDTQYF. The CDR3, as DNA: TGTGCCAGGAGTGTAAAGGGGGCCTTAAGCAGGAGAAGCACAGATACGCAGTATTTT.

As to this clonotype: The germline gene is not matched at one end of the junction; a read error may be the cause. V usage is TRBV12-3 or TRBV12-4 and J usage is TRBJ1-1; D may be TRBD1 (6 bases). This CDR3 comprises 15 residues. DNA for the CDR3: TGTGTCAGCACCGCAAGGAGGGGGAGCAACACCGAAGCTTTCTTT. Protein: CVSTARRGSNTEAFF.

With regard to this clonotype: A much larger clone is a single base away; this may be a read error. The rearrangement links TRBV6-4 to TRBJ2-2; 7 nucleotides align to TRBD2. This CDR3 is built from 13 residues. Germline assignment: CDR1 MRHNA and CDR2 SNTAGT. The CDR3 here is CANSREDAGELFF. In DNA form, the CDR3 reads TGTGCCAACAGTCGGGAGGACGCCGGGGAGCTGTTTTTT.

On this clonotype itself: The junction departs from the called germline gene at one end, perhaps through a read error. V is TRBV5-4 and J is TRBJ2-2, with D perhaps matching TRBD2 (6 bases). Per the germline V gene, CDR1 is SGHNT and CDR2 is YYREEE (reference sequence). The CDR3 length is 16 residues. The CDR3 spells CASHMTGRENTVELFF. CDR3 in DNA: TGTGCCAGCCATATGACGGGACGGGAGAACACCGTGGAGCTGTTCTTT.